This T cell receptor (beta chain) is from a study of blood T cells in healthy people across ages. Germline CDR1 is MNHNS and CDR2 is SASEGT. There are 13 residues in the CDR3. Between the trimmed V and J ends, which lost 7 bases and 6 bases, there was a span of 12 bases. A sample-barcoded 5' primer and a J-beta primer mix were used in a second PCR of about 7 to 12 cycles. Via MiXCR, TCRdb re-called the 5' RACE reads, giving one row per CDR3 protein. The table shows 780,000 or so distinct CDR3 sequences, with 25% occurring only once. With regard to this clonotype: Its target is unknown.

Study-wide points: Among T cells, TCR beta diversity per million cells dropped roughly linearly as age rose.

The same data also contributed to another study, on T cells of mothers and their children. From that paper: The output of TCR recombination is shaped by thymic selection similarly in related and unrelated pairs.

The chain has TRBV6-1 and TRBJ1-4, with a possible D match to TRBD1 (5 bases). Material: blood. The receptor's source is a boy aged 5-17 years in good health. The CDR3 sequence: CASTDSWDEKLFF. CDR3 nucleotides: TGTGCCAGCACCGACAGCTGGGATGAAAAACTGTTTTTT.